This T cell receptor beta chain was sequenced for a study of T cell changes during pregnancy in multiple sclerosis (dated by TCRdb to between 2018 and 2020). Some background on the complete study: Changes in the T cell repertoire over the course of pregnancy were examined in this study in women with multiple sclerosis.

On this clone: The antigen it recognizes is unknown. Per-nucleotide qualities are absent, and no much larger clonotype sits a single base away.

The library was produced with the immunoSEQ multiplex PCR assay. Here the immuneACCESS table is served through TCRdb, limited to in-frame sequences with V and J called. Missing clones are a known gap in these copies; in checked studies unresolved V genes cover under half, and the rest lacks a known reason. The sample profile shows 50,000 to 70,000 clones; around 91% of them were found once. The ten largest clonotypes hold approximately 1.3% of the sample. The V end gives up 4 bases and the J end 5 bases, leaving 7 bases in the junction not matched to a gene. According to the germline V gene, CDR1 reads SGDLS and CDR2 reads YYNGEE. The CDR3 has 17 amino acids, counting the end cysteine and phenylalanine. This entry keeps only the CDR3 DNA: 51 bases, framed from base 1.

The chain is assembled from TRBV9 and TRBJ2-3; the junction holds 16 bases that match TRBD2. This sample comprised peripheral blood, obtained after pregnancy. The TCR comes from a female donor in good health, enrolled as a control in a pregnancy study. The CDR3 region reads CASSLGTSGGARDTQYF. The nucleotides read TGTGCCAGCAGCCTAGGGACTAGCGGGGGGGCAAGAGATACGCAGTATTTT.